What follows are 27 T cell receptor beta chains derived from one specimen sequenced in a study of radiation and T cells in renal cell carcinoma. This table comes from immunoSEQ multiplex PCR, and its TCRdb copy is limited to in-frame clones, with some not included. The data contain tens of thousands of clones, 80% to 90% of them seen just once; the ten biggest clones take up 5.5% to 7%. Noted time point: blood 4 weeks post-SBRT, at nephrectomy. Treatment of the sample: 15 Gy SBRT to primary tumor, nephrectomy 4 weeks later. The sequences come from blood, collected from a patient whose treatment included radiotherapy and nephrectomy. The receptors stem from a woman in her sixties or seventies with renal cell carcinoma.

The rearrangement links TRBV4-3 to TRBJ1-2; maybe TRBD1 (5 bases). Germline CDR1 reads LGHNA; CDR2 reads YSLEER. This CDR3 has 14 amino acids. Trimming shortened V by 0 bases and J by 5 bases, and 10 bases separated the two germline ends. The CDR3: CASSQDRGGYGYTF. The DNA of the CDR3 is TGCGCCAGCAGCCAAGATCGGGGGGGGTATGGCTACACCTTC.

The chain has TRBV30 and TRBJ2-7; a weak D match, TRBD2 (6 bases). The CDR3 runs to 13 residues. Trimming left V 4 bases short and J 3 bases short, with 13 bases between. Looked up from germline, CDR1 is GTSNPN and CDR2 is SVGIG (reference sequence). DNA of the CDR3: TGTGCCTGGACGAGGACTACGGGCTACGAGCAGTACTTC. Residues: CAWTRTTGYEQYF.

V is TRBV11-3 and J is TRBJ1-6, with D unresolved. Germline CDR1 reads SGHNT; CDR2 reads YENEEA. The length of the CDR3 is 18 residues. V was clipped by 0 bases and J by 2 bases, with 14 bases between them. CDR3 protein: CASSLDRGRRAYNSPLHF. The CDR3 DNA follows: TGTGCCAGCAGCTTAGATCGTGGCAGGCGGGCCTATAATTCACCCCTCCACTTT.

The chain links TRBV27 to TRBJ1-1, with 7 bases that match TRBD1. Germline values: CDR1 MNHEY, CDR2 SMNVEV (reference sequence). The CDR3 spans 17 residues. With V trimmed by 6 bases and J by 0 bases, 13 bases remained unmatched. The CDR3 loop is CASRRIRDSFMNTEAFF. CDR3 nucleotides: TGTGCCAGCAGGCGAATCCGGGACAGCTTCATGAACACTGAAGCTTTCTTT.

This sequence joins TRBV6-5 and TRBJ1-1; D gene ambiguous. Trimming removed 4 bases at V and 7 bases at J, with 13 bases between. The CDR3 is 13 amino acids. Germline loops: CDR1 MNHEY, CDR2 SVGAGI. The CDR3 DNA follows: TGTGCCAGCAGTTCTGTAGTGTCGGGTGAAGCTTTCTTT. Residues: CASSSVVSGEAFF.

The rearrangement uses TRBV28 and TRBJ2-7; 8 bases match TRBD1. V shed 8 bases, J shed 4 bases, and the junction held 7 bases outside the gene matches. This CDR3 spans 13 amino acids. Germline CDR1 MDHEN, CDR2 SYDVKM. DNA for the CDR3: TGTGCCAGCCTACAGGGGGGAAAGTACGAGCAGTACTTC. It yields the protein CASLQGGKYEQYF.

This sequence joins TRBV27 and TRBJ1-1, with 7 bases lining up with TRBD1. Trimming removed 6 bases from V and 1 base from J; junction bases left unmatched: 5. CDR3 size: 14 residues. Per germline, CDR1 MNHEY and CDR2 SMNVEV (reference sequence). As DNA, the CDR3 is TGTGCCAGCAGCCCGCGACAGGGGAACACTGAAGCTTTCTTT. Translation: CASSPRQGNTEAFF.

The rearrangement links TRBV7-3 to TRBJ1-1, with 9 positions matching TRBD1. This CDR3 spans 15 amino acids. J lost 11 bases, V lost 0 bases, and 10 bases had no gene match. CDR1 is SGHTA and CDR2 is FQGTGA in the germline V gene. The CDR3 sequence is CASSLTGTGPRVAFF. In DNA form, the CDR3 reads TGTGCCAGCAGCTTAACGGGGACAGGGCCGAGAGTGGCTTTCTTT.

The CDR3 DNA reads as TGTGCCAGCAGCCCCGACGGGACAACTAATGAAAAACTGTTTTTT. This translates into CASSPDGTTNEKLFF. The rearrangement uses TRBV7-9 and TRBJ1-4; D gene uncertain. V gave up 5 bases and J gave up 0 bases, with 10 bases separating them. Germline CDR1 reads SEHNR; CDR2 reads FQNEAQ (reference sequence). The CDR3 runs 15 residues.

The chain links TRBV6-5 to TRBJ1-1, with D hard to call. CDR1 is MNHEY, CDR2 SVGAGI, per germline. Trimming shortened V by 2 bases and J by 9 bases, and 7 bases separated the two germline ends. The CDR3 spans 11 residues. This CDR3 is CASSYNRKAFF. The CDR3 DNA reads TGTGCCAGCAGTTACAACAGAAAAGCTTTCTTT.

This chain connects TRBV11-2 to TRBJ2-7; D ambiguous. With 1 base removed from V and 0 bases from J, the gap between germline ends came to 7 bases. Germline loops: CDR1 SGHAT, CDR2 FQNNGV. The CDR3 has 14 residues. CDR3 sequence: CASSLGGSSYEQYF. In DNA, the CDR3 is TGTGCCAGCAGCTTAGGGGGAAGCTCCTACGAGCAGTACTTC.

J is TRBJ2-3 and V is TRBV5-4; D is unresolved. V was pared by 4 bases and J by 0 bases, with 6 bases between. CDR3 size: 13 residues. Germline CDR1 is SGHNT and CDR2 is YYREEE (reference sequence). The CDR3 reads CASSGFSTDTQYF. The CDR3 coding sequence is TGTGCCAGCAGCGGCTTTAGCACAGATACGCAGTATTTT. The full variable domain, in which reference TRBV5-4 and TRBJ2-3 provide the parts outside the CDR3, is ETGVTQSPTHLIKTRGQQVTLRCSSQSGHNTVSWYQQALGQGPQFIFQYYREEENGRGNFPPRFSGLQFPNYSSELNVNALELDDSALYLCASSGFSTDTQYFGPGTRLTVL.

The V gene is TRBV9, the J gene TRBJ2-5; D is possibly TRBD1 (6 bases). The CDR3 length is 16 residues. V was trimmed by 4 bases and J by 5 bases, leaving 21 bases between them. Germline V gene sequence: CDR1 SGDLS, CDR2 YYNGEE. The CDR3 DNA follows: TGTGCCAGCAGCCCAAGGCCCCCTACAGGGTCGGAGACCCAGTACTTC. Amino acid sequence: CASSPRPPTGSETQYF.

This chain joins TRBV5-1 and TRBJ1-5, with D tentatively TRBD1 (6 bases). CDR3 length: 14 amino acids. Trimming shortened V by 5 bases and J by 3 bases, and 12 bases separated the two germline ends. Germline CDR1 and CDR2: SGHRS and YFSETQ. The CDR3 DNA follows: TGCGCCAGCAGTTCAGGACAGACCAATCAGCCCCAGCATTTT. Protein sequence: CASSSGQTNQPQHF.

V and J are TRBV7-9 and TRBJ2-7; D is perhaps TRBD1 (5 bases). Between the trimmed V and J ends, which lost 0 bases and 4 bases, there was a span of 13 bases. Germline V lookup: CDR1 SEHNR, CDR2 FQNEAQ (reference sequence). This CDR3 is 15 amino acids long. CDR3 amino acids: CASSLASRQGYEQYF. The CDR3 DNA is TGTGCCAGCAGCTTAGCGTCCCGCCAGGGATACGAGCAGTACTTC. The whole variable domain, remainder taken from reference TRBV7-9 and TRBJ2-7, is DTGVSQNPRHKITKRGQNVTFRCDPISEHNRLYWYRQTLGQGPEFLTYFQNEAQLEKSRLLSDRFSAERPKGSFSTLEIQRTEQGDSAMYLCASSLASRQGYEQYFGPGTRLTVT.

V usage is TRBV12-2 and J usage is TRBJ2-2; TRBD1 is the table's D call, not checked against the DNA. TRBV12-2 is flagged as a pseudogene. The CDR3 is 16 residues long. CDR3: CASRLDKSANTGELFF. CDR3 bases: TGTGCAAGTCGCTTAGACAAGTCCGCGAACACCGGGGAGCTGTTTTTT.

The chain links TRBV5-1 to TRBJ2-3, with 13 bases that match TRBD2. The CDR3 is 17 amino acids. V lost 4 bases, J lost 0 bases, and 5 bases stayed unmatched. CDR1 SGHRS and CDR2 YFSETQ come from the germline V gene. The CDR3 coding sequence is TGCGCCAGCAGCCGGACTAGCGGGGGTTCTAGCACAGATACGCAGTATTTT. Protein sequence: CASSRTSGGSSTDTQYF. Together with reference TRBV5-1 and TRBJ2-3, the CDR3 gives the full variable domain: KAGVTQTPRYLIKTRGQQVTLSCSPISGHRSVSWYQQTPGQGLQFLFEYFSETQRNKGNFPGRFSGRQFSNSRSEMNVSTLELGDSALYLCASSRTSGGSSTDTQYFGPGTRLTVL.

The V gene is TRBV30, the J gene TRBJ2-1, with D uncertain. Between the trimmed V and J ends, which lost 7 bases and 3 bases, there was a span of 7 bases. Germline V lookup: CDR1 GTSNPN, CDR2 SVGIG (reference sequence). CDR3 length: 11 residues. The chain's CDR3 is CAFDGYNEQFF. The CDR3, as DNA: TGTGCCTTTGACGGCTACAATGAGCAGTTCTTC. Full variable domain (missing parts from reference TRBV30 and TRBJ2-1): SQTIHQWPATLVQPVGSPLSLECTVEGTSNPNLYWYRQAAGRGLQLLFYSVGIGQISSEVPQNLSASRPQDRQFILSSKKLLLSDSGFYLCAFDGYNEQFFGPGTRLTVL.

The V and J genes are TRBV29-1 and TRBJ2-5; TRBD1 aligns across 11 bases. The DNA end lines up better with TRBJ2-7; the J call may be wrong. Germline CDR1 SQVTM, CDR2 ANQGSEA. This CDR3 contains 13 residues. For the CDR3, the DNA is TGCAGCGCCGGAGGGACAGGGGGCTACGAGCAGTACTTC. It codes for CSAGGTGGYEQYF.

This chain links TRBV7-2 with TRBJ2-5, with 16 bases aligning to TRBD2. The CDR3 extends over 16 amino acids. The ends lost 5 bases at V and 4 bases at J; junction bases unmatched: 4. Germline lookup yields CDR1 SGHTA and CDR2 FQGNSA. DNA of the CDR3: TGTGCCAGCAGCCAGGGGACTAGCGGGGGGGCAGAGACCCAGTACTTC. This sequence encodes CASSQGTSGGAETQYF.

The genes are TRBV2 and TRBJ2-1, with D uncertain. V was trimmed by 4 bases and J by 0 bases, leaving 7 bases between them. The CDR3 loop spans 14 amino acids. From germline, CDR1 is SNHLY and CDR2 FYNNEI. The CDR3 here is CASSADSSYNEQFF. DNA of the CDR3: TGTGCCAGCAGTGCCGATAGCTCCTACAATGAGCAGTTCTTC.

The V call is TRBV19, the J call TRBJ1-2, with no clear D. The CDR3 loop spans 14 amino acids. Germline CDR1 LNHDA, CDR2 SQIVND (reference sequence). V was shortened by 0 bases and J by 3 bases, with 8 bases between the two germline ends. The chain's CDR3 is CASSIDRWDYGYTF. CDR3 sequence (DNA): TGTGCCAGTAGTATAGATCGGTGGGACTATGGCTACACCTTC.

V gene TRBV29-1 combines with J gene TRBJ2-2; the match to TRBD1 covers 9 bases. V shed 7 bases, J shed 4 bases, and the junction held 4 bases outside the gene matches. Per the germline V gene, CDR1 is SQVTM and CDR2 is ANQGSEA. The CDR3 covers 13 residues. CDR3 in amino acids: CSGLTGGTGELFF. CDR3 bases: TGCAGCGGGTTGACAGGGGGCACCGGGGAGCTGTTTTTT.

The V call is TRBV11-2, the J call TRBJ1-5, with no clear D. With 1 base removed from V and 2 bases from J, the gap between germline ends came to 6 bases. The CDR3 is made up of 14 amino acids. Germline assignment: CDR1 SGHAT and CDR2 FQNNGV. The CDR3 loop is CASSLVGGNQPQHF. The CDR3 DNA reads as TGTGCCAGCAGCTTAGTCGGGGGCAATCAGCCCCAGCATTTT.

The chain carries TRBV18 and TRBJ2-7, with a weak D call TRBD2 (6 bases). The CDR3 has 16 residues. The V gene's germline CDR1 is KGHSH and CDR2 LQKENI. V dropped 6 bases and J dropped 0 bases, with 18 bases sitting between them. The DNA of the CDR3 is TGTGCCAGCTCTCTCACGGGGCCCGGGGGCTCCTACGAGCAGTACTTC. Amino acids: CASSLTGPGGSYEQYF.

The V gene is TRBV6-5, the J gene TRBJ1-6; D gene uncertain. V lost 4 bases to trimming and J lost 7 bases, with 5 bases between them. The germline CDR1 and CDR2 sequences are MNHEY and SVGAGI. This CDR3 is built from 12 residues. The CDR3 sequence is CASSLGNSPLHF. Here the CDR3 DNA reads TGTGCCAGCAGTTTAGGGAATTCACCCCTCCACTTT.

The genes are TRBV19 and TRBJ1-5, with TRBD1 matching over 8 bases. Unmatched junction bases numbered 6, after V lost 5 bases and J lost 6 bases. This CDR3 has 14 residues. Germline V CDR1 and CDR2: LNHDA, SQIVND (reference sequence). The CDR3 spells CASSPGQGGQPQHF. As DNA, the CDR3 is TGTGCCAGTAGTCCAGGACAGGGCGGTCAGCCCCAGCATTTT.